A selection of T cell receptor beta chains follows, all from one sample in a study of blood T cell repertoires in COVID-19. Only in-frame clones appear in the TCRdb table, and some are missing; sequencing was by immunoSEQ multiplex PCR. The sample lists about 260,000 clones, roughly 87% occurring once. Sequenced sample: peripheral blood. Receptors were obtained from a human donor in a cohort sampled during active COVID-19. Both conserved end residues are part of each CDR3. A D gene is named only where the DNA matches it firmly. The size entry is marked missing in some rows and otherwise reads once, few, many or a size class.

clone_size d_call j_call v_call cdr3_aa cdr3_nt
. TRBD1 TRBJ2-7 TRBV14 CASSRRGQGAYEQYF TGTGCCAGCAGCCGGCGTGGACAGGGGGCCTACGAGCAGTACTTC
once . TRBJ2-2 TRBV7-3 CASSSRGSANTGELFF TGTGCCAGCAGTTCTAGGGGGTCTGCGAACACCGGGGAGCTGTTTTTT
. . TRBJ1-6 TRBV28 CASSRLGARSPLHF TGTGCCAGCAGCCGCCTGGGGGCGAGATCACCCCTCCACTTT
. . TRBJ2-7 TRBV29-1 CSVRTDRDEQYF TGCAGCGTCAGGACAGATCGGGACGAGCAGTACTTC
. . TRBJ1-5 TRBV7-2 CASSSYYQPQHF TGTGCCAGCAGCTCGTATTATCAGCCCCAGCATTTT
. TRBD1 TRBJ1-3 TRBV9 CASSAHGQVGNTIYF TGTGCCAGCAGCGCCCACGGACAGGTTGGAAACACCATATATTTT
. TRBD1 TRBJ2-5 TRBV18 CASSPSGTGEETQYF TGTGCCAGCTCTCCTTCCGGGACAGGAGAGGAGACCCAGTACTTC
. . TRBJ1-2 TRBV9 CASSVGAEANYGYTF TGTGCCAGCAGCGTAGGGGCAGAAGCTAACTATGGCTACACCTTC
. . TRBJ2-7 TRBV28 CASREGTGRYEQYF TGTGCCAGCAGGGAGGGAACCGGACGCTACGAGCAGTACTTC
. . TRBJ2-6 TRBV19 CASSITGQPPANVLTF TGTGCCAGTAGTATAACAGGGCAGCCACCCGCCAACGTCCTGACTTTC
. . TRBJ2-7 TRBV2 CATISSAKNYEQYF TGTGCCACAATTTCTAGCGCTAAGAACTACGAGCAGTACTTC
once TRBD1 TRBJ1-6 TRBV27 CASSHQTGTAYSPLHF TGTGCCAGCAGCCACCAAACCGGGACAGCCTATTCACCCCTCCACTTT
. . TRBJ1-1 TRBV20-1 CSAKGGVVFF TGCAGTGCTAAAGGAGGGGTAGTTTTCTTT
. . TRBJ1-3 TRBV10-3 CAIRHFSGNTIYF TGTGCCATTAGACACTTCTCTGGAAACACCATATATTTT
. . TRBJ1-1 TRBV4-3 CASSPQGMNTEAFF TGCGCCAGCAGCCCACAGGGTATGAACACTGAAGCTTTCTTT
. TRBD1 TRBJ2-7 TRBV7-9 CASSFGLGQGTYEQYF TGTGCCAGCAGCTTCGGGCTTGGACAGGGGACCTACGAGCAGTACTTC
. TRBD1 TRBJ1-1 TRBV19 CASSIYGQANTEAFF TGTGCCAGTAGTATTTACGGACAGGCGAACACTGAAGCTTTCTTT
. . TRBJ2-7 TRBV6-2/TRBV6-3 CASSYSPRVRGEQYF TGTGCCAGCAGTTACTCACCCCGCGTCAGGGGCGAGCAGTACTTC
. . TRBJ1-4 TRBV21-1 CASSKGPTGGALGPIEKLFF TGTGCCAGCAGCAAAGGCCCCACAGGGGGCGCATTGGGCCCTATTGAAAAACTGTTTTTT
. TRBD1 TRBJ2-7 TRBV2 CASRDRVYEQYF TGTGCCAGCAGGGACAGGGTCTACGAGCAGTACTTC
. . TRBJ2-7 TRBV12-5 CASGLSGDEQYF TGTGCTAGTGGTTTGTCAGGGGACGAGCAGTACTTC
. . TRBJ1-1 TRBV19 CASSIDPFVIDERMNTEAFF TGTGCCAGTAGTATAGACCCCTTTGTCATTGATGAGCGCATGAACACTGAAGCTTTCTTT
. . TRBJ2-7 TRBV19 CASSIHNRDYEQYF TGTGCCAGTAGTATTCACAACAGGGATTACGAGCAGTACTTC
once . TRBJ1-3 TRBV5-1 CASSSGSGNTIYF TGCGCCAGCAGCTCGGGGTCTGGAAACACCATATATTTT
. . TRBJ2-7 TRBV27 CASKQGGPYEQYF TGTGCCAGCAAGCAAGGGGGTCCGTACGAGCAGTACTTC
. . TRBJ1-1 TRBV27 CASRRGVNTEAFF TGTGCCAGCCGTCGGGGGGTGAACACTGAAGCTTTCTTT
. TRBD1 TRBJ1-3 TRBV27 CASRETGRSGNTIYF TGTGCCAGCAGAGAGACAGGGCGCTCTGGAAACACCATATATTTT
. . TRBJ1-5 TRBV4-3 CASSQFFSSSQPQHF TGCGCCAGCAGCCAGTTCTTCTCTAGTAGCCAGCCCCAGCATTTT
. TRBD2 TRBJ2-5 TRBV6-1 CASSGGGTSAIETQYF TGTGCCAGCAGTGGAGGGGGGACTAGCGCGATCGAGACCCAGTACTTC
. . TRBJ2-7 TRBV6-5 CASSYTGQPEFYEQYF TGTGCCAGCAGTTATACCGGACAACCCGAGTTCTACGAGCAGTACTTC
. . TRBJ1-2 TRBV7-8 CASSLEVNYNYGYTF TGTGCCAGCAGCTTAGAGGTCAACTATAACTATGGCTACACCTTC
. . TRBJ2-7 TRBV9 CASSVGRVSYEQYF TGTGCCAGCAGCGTAGGTCGGGTTTCCTACGAGCAGTACTTC
. TRBD2 TRBJ2-7 TRBV7-2 CASSSPAGGANEQYF TGTGCCAGCAGCTCCCCCGCGGGGGGGGCCAACGAGCAGTACTTC
once . TRBJ2-7 TRBV7-2 CASSFQVGFSYEQYF TGTGCCAGCAGCTTCCAGGTTGGATTCAGCTACGAGCAGTACTTC
. . TRBJ2-7 TRBV7-8 CASSHTLLGGLIDYEQYF TGTGCCAGCAGCCACACACTCCTGGGGGGGCTCATCGACTACGAGCAGTACTTC
. . TRBJ1-2 TRBV7-2 CASSLDGSDYGYTF TGTGCCAGCAGCTTAGACGGGTCTGACTATGGCTACACCTTC
. TRBD1 TRBJ1-2 TRBV3-1/TRBV3-2 CASSQGTGKWDGYTF TGTGCCAGCAGCCAAGGGACAGGGAAGTGGGATGGCTACACCTTC
. . TRBJ1-5 TRBV19 CASSIGTDRLNQPQHF TGTGCCAGTAGTATCGGAACGGACAGACTTAATCAGCCCCAGCATTTT
. TRBD1 TRBJ1-6 TRBV30 CAWGRDRGSPLHF TGTGCCTGGGGGAGGGACAGGGGTTCACCCCTCCACTTT
. . TRBJ2-7 TRBV6-1 CASSERGGGSYEQYF TGTGCCAGCAGTGAAAGGGGGGGCGGCTCCTACGAGCAGTACTTC
. . TRBJ2-7 TRBV15 CATSRGGVYYEQYF TGTGCCACCAGCAGAGGTGGAGTCTACTACGAGCAGTACTTC
. . TRBJ1-4 TRBV10-2 CASSESTPNNEKLFF TGCGCCAGCAGTGAGTCGACTCCCAACAATGAAAAACTGTTTTTT
. . TRBJ2-2 TRBV7-3 CASSSASTGSTGELFF TGTGCCAGCAGCTCAGCTAGTACTGGGAGCACCGGGGAGCTGTTTTTT
. . TRBJ1-2 TRBV18 CASSPITGFWDGYTF TGTGCCAGCTCACCAATCACAGGGTTTTGGGATGGCTACACCTTC
once . TRBJ1-3 TRBV9 CASSVERGASGNTIYF TGTGCCAGCAGCGTAGAACGGGGGGCCTCTGGAAACACCATATATTTT
. . TRBJ1-1 TRBV19 CASSPGVSTEAFF TGTGCCAGTAGTCCCGGGGTGAGCACTGAAGCTTTCTTT
. TRBD2 TRBJ2-6 TRBV7-6 CASSKEGLAGFSGANVLTF TGTGCCAGCAGCAAGGAGGGACTAGCGGGCTTCTCTGGGGCCAACGTCCTGACTTTC
. TRBD1 TRBJ1-2 TRBV19 CASTSGTGRIRGYGYTF TGTGCCAGTACTTCCGGGACAGGCCGTATCCGAGGCTATGGCTACACCTTC
. TRBD1 TRBJ2-5 TRBV5-4 CASRTGTQETQYF TGTGCCAGCAGGACAGGGACACAAGAGACCCAGTACTTC
once TRBD1 TRBJ1-2 TRBV19 CASRQGGKRGYGYTF TGTGCCAGCAGACAGGGTGGCAAACGGGGCTATGGCTACACCTTC
. . TRBJ2-7 TRBV9 CASSVAPVELGSYEQYF TGTGCCAGCAGCGTAGCCCCGGTGGAGCTTGGGAGTTACGAGCAGTACTTC
. TRBD2 TRBJ2-7 TRBV9 CASSVTSGSYEQYF TGTGCCAGCAGCGTGACTAGCGGGAGCTACGAGCAGTACTTC
few . TRBJ1-5 TRBV10-3 CAIGRSNQPQHF TGTGCCATCGGCAGAAGCAATCAGCCCCAGCATTTT
. . TRBJ2-6 TRBV10-3 CAISPDRNSGANVLTF TGTGCCATCAGCCCTGACAGAAACTCTGGGGCCAACGTCCTGACTTTC